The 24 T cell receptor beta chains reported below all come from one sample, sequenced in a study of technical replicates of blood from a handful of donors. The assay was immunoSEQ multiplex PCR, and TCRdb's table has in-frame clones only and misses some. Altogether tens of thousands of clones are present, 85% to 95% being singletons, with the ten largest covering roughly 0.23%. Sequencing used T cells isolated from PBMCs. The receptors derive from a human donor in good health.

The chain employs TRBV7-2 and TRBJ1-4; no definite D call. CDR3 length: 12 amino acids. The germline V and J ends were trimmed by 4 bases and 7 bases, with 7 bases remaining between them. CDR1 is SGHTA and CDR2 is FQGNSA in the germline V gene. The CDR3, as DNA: TGTGCCAGCAGCTCGGGAATTGAAAAACTGTTTTTT. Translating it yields CASSSGIEKLFF. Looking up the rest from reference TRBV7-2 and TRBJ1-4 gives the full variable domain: GAGVSQSPSNKVTEKGKDVELRCDPISGHTALYWYRQSLGQGLEFLIYFQGNSAPDKSGLPSDRFSAERTGGSVSTLTIQRTQQEDSAVYLCASSSGIEKLFFGSGTQLSVL.

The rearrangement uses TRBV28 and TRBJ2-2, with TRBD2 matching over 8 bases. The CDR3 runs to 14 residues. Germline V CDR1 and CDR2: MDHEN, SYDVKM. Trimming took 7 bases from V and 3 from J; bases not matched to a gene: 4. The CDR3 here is CASNRGRHTGELFF. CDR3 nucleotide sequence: TGTGCCAGCAATCGCGGGAGGCACACCGGGGAGCTGTTTTTT.

This chain's CDR3 is CASSFVVGSYEQYF. CDR3 nucleotide sequence: TGTGCCAGCAGTTTTGTAGTCGGGTCCTACGAGCAGTACTTC. This chain joins TRBV28 and TRBJ2-7; D remains unclear. CDR1 MDHEN and CDR2 SYDVKM come from the germline V gene. The V and J ends lost 3 bases and 1 base respectively, with 10 bases between them. CDR3 length: 14 amino acids.

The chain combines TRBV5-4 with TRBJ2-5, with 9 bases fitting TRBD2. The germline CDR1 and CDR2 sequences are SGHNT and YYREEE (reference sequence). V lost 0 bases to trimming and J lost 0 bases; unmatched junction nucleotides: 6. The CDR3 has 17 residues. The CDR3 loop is CASSLGTSGRYQETQYF. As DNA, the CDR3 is TGTGCCAGCAGCTTGGGAACTAGCGGGCGCTACCAAGAGACCCAGTACTTC. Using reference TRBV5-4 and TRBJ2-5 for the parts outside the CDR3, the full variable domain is ETGVTQSPTHLIKTRGQQVTLRCSSQSGHNTVSWYQQALGQGPQFIFQYYREEENGRGNFPPRFSGLQFPNYSSELNVNALELDDSALYLCASSLGTSGRYQETQYFGPGTRLLVL.

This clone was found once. The CDR3 bases are TGTGCCAGTAGTATAGTAGGGAGCGGGTCGGGGCAGTTCTTC. This encodes CASSIVGSGSGQFF. V usage is TRBV19 and J usage is TRBJ2-1; a weak D match, TRBD2 (6 bases). The CDR3 extends over 14 amino acids. V was pared by 1 base and J by 12 bases, with 16 bases between. From germline, CDR1 is LNHDA and CDR2 SQIVND (reference sequence).

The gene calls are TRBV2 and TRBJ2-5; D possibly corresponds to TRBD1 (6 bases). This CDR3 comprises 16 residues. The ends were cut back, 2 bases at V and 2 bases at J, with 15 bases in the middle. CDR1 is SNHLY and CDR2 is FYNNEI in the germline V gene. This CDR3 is CASSESPQGPQETQYF. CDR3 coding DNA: TGTGCCAGCAGTGAATCCCCACAGGGCCCACAAGAGACCCAGTACTTC.

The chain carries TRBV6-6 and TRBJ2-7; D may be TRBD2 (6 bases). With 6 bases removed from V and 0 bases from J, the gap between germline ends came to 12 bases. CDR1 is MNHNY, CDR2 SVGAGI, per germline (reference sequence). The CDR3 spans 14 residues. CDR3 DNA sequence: TGTGCCAGCAGGCCAGGCGGGATCTCCTACGAGCAGTACTTC. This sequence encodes CASRPGGISYEQYF.

In DNA, the CDR3 is TGTGCCAGCAGTTTGGCGGACAGGGGGGATCAGCCCCAGCATTTT. Its translation is CASSLADRGDQPQHF. J is TRBJ1-5 and V is TRBV28; 10 bases agree with TRBD1. The V segment lost 3 bases and the J segment 5 bases; nucleotides outside the gene matches: 4. This CDR3 is built from 15 residues. Per the germline V gene, CDR1 is MDHEN and CDR2 is SYDVKM.

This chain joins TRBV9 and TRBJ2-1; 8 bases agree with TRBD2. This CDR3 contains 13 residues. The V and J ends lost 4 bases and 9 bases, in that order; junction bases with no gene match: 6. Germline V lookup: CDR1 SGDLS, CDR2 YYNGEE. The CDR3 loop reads CASSPGTRREQFF. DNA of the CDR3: TGTGCCAGCAGCCCCGGGACTAGACGTGAGCAGTTCTTC.

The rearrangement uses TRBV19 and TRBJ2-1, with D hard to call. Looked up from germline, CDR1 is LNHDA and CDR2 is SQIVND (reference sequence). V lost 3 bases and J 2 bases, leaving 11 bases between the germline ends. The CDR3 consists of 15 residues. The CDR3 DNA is TGTGCCAGTAGTATCCCAGCGATTCCCTACAATGAGCAGTTCTTC. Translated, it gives CASSIPAIPYNEQFF.

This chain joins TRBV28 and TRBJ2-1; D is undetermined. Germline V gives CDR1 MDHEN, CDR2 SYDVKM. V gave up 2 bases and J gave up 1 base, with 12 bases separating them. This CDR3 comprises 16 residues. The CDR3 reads CASSLVEARSYNEQFF. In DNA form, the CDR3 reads TGTGCCAGCAGTTTAGTTGAAGCCCGGTCCTACAATGAGCAGTTCTTC.

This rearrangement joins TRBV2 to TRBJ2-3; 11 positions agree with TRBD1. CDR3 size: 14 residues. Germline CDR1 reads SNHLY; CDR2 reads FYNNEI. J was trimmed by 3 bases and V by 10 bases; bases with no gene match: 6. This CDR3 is CATRTGGLTDTQYF. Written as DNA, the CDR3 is TGTGCCACCAGGACAGGGGGCCTAACAGATACGCAGTATTTT.

CDR3 in DNA: TGCGCCAGCAGCCCAGTCCCGGGACTCAGAGAGGGTGGCTACACCTTC. It translates to CASSPVPGLREGGYTF. The rearrangement uses TRBV5-1 and TRBJ1-2; possibly TRBD1 for D (5 bases). The germline CDR1 and CDR2 sequences are SGHRS and YFSETQ. V lost 4 bases and J 7 bases, leaving 23 bases between the germline ends. This CDR3 has 16 amino acids. Filled out from reference TRBV5-1 and TRBJ1-2, the complete variable domain reads KAGVTQTPRYLIKTRGQQVTLSCSPISGHRSVSWYQQTPGQGLQFLFEYFSETQRNKGNFPGRFSGRQFSNSRSEMNVSTLELGDSALYLCASSPVPGLREGGYTFGSGTRLTVV.

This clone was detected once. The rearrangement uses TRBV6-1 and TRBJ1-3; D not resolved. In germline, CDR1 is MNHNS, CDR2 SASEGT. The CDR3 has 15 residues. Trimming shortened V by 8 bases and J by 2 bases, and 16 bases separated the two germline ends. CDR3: CASVPLREAGNTIYF. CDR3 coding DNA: TGTGCCAGCGTCCCGTTGAGGGAGGCTGGAAACACCATATATTTT.

CDR3 DNA: TGTGCCATCAGGGGTACAGGGCCGAACACTGAAGCTTTCTTT. This gives the protein CAIRGTGPNTEAFF. This rearrangement joins TRBV10-3 to TRBJ1-1; TRBD1 might be the D (6 bases). Germline-derived CDR1 and CDR2 are ENHRY and SYGVKD. The CDR3 extends over 14 amino acids. Trimming shortened V by 6 bases and J by 1 base, and 12 bases separated the two germline ends.

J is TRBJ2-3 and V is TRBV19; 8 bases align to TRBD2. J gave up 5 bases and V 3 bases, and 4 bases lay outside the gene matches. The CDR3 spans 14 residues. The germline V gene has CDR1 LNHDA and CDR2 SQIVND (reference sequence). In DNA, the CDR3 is TGTGCCAGTAGTATCAACGGGGGGGTAGATACGCAGTATTTT. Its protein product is CASSINGGVDTQYF.

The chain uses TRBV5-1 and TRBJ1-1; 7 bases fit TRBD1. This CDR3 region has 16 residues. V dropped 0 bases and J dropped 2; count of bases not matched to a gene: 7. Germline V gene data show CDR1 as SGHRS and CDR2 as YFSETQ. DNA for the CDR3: TGCGCCAGCAGCTTGGCTTACAGGGGCCGCAACACTGAAGCTTTCTTT. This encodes CASSLAYRGRNTEAFF.

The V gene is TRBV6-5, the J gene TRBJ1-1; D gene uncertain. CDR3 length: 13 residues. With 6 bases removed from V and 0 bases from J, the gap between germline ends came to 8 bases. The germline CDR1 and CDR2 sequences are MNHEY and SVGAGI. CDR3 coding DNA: TGTGCCAGCAGCCCAGACATGAACACTGAAGCTTTCTTT. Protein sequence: CASSPDMNTEAFF.

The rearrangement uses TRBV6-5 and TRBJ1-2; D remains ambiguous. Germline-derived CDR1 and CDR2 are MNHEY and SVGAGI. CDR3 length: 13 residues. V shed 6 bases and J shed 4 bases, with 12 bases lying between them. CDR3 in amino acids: CASSERRTYGYTF. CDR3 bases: TGTGCCAGCAGCGAAAGGAGGACCTATGGCTACACCTTC.

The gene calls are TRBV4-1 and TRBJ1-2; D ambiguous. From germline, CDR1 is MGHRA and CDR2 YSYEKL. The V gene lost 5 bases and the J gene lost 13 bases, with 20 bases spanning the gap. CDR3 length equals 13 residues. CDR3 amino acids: CASSVLVAWEVTF. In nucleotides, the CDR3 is TGCGCCAGCAGCGTCCTTGTGGCTTGGGAGGTCACCTTC.

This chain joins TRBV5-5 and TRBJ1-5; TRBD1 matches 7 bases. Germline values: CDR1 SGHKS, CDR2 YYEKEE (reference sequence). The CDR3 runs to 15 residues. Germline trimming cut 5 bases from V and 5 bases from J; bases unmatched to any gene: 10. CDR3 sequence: CASRFDREPYQPQHF. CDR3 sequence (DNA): TGTGCCAGCAGATTCGACAGGGAGCCCTATCAGCCCCAGCATTTT.

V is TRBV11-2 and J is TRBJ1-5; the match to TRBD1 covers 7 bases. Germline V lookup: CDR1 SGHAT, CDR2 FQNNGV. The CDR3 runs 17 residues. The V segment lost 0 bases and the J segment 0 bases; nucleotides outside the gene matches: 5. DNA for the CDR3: TGTGCCAGCAGCTTAGAGGGGACAGCCTATAGCAATCAGCCCCAGCATTTT. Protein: CASSLEGTAYSNQPQHF.

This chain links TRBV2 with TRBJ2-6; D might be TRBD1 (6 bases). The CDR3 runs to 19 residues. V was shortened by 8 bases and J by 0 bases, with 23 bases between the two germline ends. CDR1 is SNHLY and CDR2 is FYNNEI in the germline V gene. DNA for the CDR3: TGTGCCAGCCATGGGGGCAGAGGAGACTCGAGCTCTGGGGCCAACGTCCTGACTTTC. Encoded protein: CASHGGRGDSSSGANVLTF.

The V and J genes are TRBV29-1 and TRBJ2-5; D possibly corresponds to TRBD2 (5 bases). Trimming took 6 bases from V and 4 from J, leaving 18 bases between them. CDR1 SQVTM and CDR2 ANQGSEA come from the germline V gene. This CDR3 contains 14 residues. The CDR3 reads CSVCGPGGRETQYF. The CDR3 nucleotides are TGCAGCGTCTGCGGGCCCGGTGGTCGAGAGACCCAGTACTTC. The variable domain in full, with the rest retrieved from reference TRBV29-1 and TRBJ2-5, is SAVISQKPSRDICQRGTSLTIQCQVDSQVTMMFWYRQQPGQSLTLIATANQGSEATYESGFVIDKFPISRPNLTFSTLTVSNMSPEDSSIYLCSVCGPGGRETQYFGPGTRLLVL.